This TCR beta chain was identified in a study of blood T cell repertoires in COVID-19. Study summary: Both acute and convalescent COVID-19 samples were obtained from the United States, Italy and Spain.

CDR3 length: 16 amino acids. The trim removed 9 bases at V and 4 bases at J, leaving 8 bases unmatched. The germline CDR1 and CDR2 sequences are SGHDT and YYEEEE. This clone appeared a few times. The method was immunoSEQ multiplex PCR; TCRdb's version includes in-frame clones alone and lacks a portion of them. The table records roughly 150,000 clones, around 84% of them present only once. The sequence was obtained from a human donor in a cohort sampled during active COVID-19. Sequenced sample: peripheral blood. J is TRBJ2-3 and V is TRBV5-6; 16 positions agree with TRBD2. CDR3 region: CATKGLAGGPSDTQYF. The CDR3 DNA is TGTGCCACCAAGGGACTAGCGGGGGGGCCGTCAGATACGCAGTATTTT.